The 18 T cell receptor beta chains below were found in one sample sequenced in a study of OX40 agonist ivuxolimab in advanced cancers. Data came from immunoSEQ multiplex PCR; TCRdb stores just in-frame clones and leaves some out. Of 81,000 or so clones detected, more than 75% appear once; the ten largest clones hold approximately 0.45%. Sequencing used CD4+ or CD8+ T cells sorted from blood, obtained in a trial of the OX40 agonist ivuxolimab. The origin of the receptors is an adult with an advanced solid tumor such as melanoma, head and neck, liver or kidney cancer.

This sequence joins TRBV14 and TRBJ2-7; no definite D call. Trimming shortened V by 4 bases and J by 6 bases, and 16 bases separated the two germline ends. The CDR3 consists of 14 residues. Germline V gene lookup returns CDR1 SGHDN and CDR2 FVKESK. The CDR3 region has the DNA TGTGCCAGCAGCCCGAACCGGTGGATGAGCGAGCAGTACTTC. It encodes CASSPNRWMSEQYF.

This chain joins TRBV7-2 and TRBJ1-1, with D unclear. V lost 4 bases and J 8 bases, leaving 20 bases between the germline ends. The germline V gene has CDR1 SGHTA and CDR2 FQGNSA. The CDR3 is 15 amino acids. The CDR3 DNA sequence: TGTGCCAGCAGCTGGACGGGTGACGTTTCGTCCGAAGCTTTCTTT. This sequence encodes CASSWTGDVSSEAFF.

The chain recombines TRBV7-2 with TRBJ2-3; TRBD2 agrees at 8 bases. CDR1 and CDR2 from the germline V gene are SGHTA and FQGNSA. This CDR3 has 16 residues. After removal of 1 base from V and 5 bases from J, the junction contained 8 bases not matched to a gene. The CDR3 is CASSLVGGGPGDTQYF. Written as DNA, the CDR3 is TGTGCCAGCAGCTTAGTCGGGGGGGGGCCTGGAGATACGCAGTATTTT.

CDR3 region: CASSFDTNTEAFF. In DNA form, the CDR3 reads TGTGCCAGCAGCTTTGACACAAACACTGAAGCTTTCTTT. The chain recombines TRBV7-9 with TRBJ1-1, with D unclear. Germline loops: CDR1 SEHNR, CDR2 FQNEAQ (reference sequence). Deletions cut 3 bases from V and 2 bases from J, with 7 bases between. The length of the CDR3 is 13 residues. Looking up the rest from reference TRBV7-9 and TRBJ1-1 gives the full variable domain: DTGVSQNPRHKITKRGQNVTFRCDPISEHNRLYWYRQTLGQGPEFLTYFQNEAQLEKSRLLSDRFSAERPKGSFSTLEIQRTEQGDSAMYLCASSFDTNTEAFFGQGTRLTVV.

The DNA for the CDR3 is TGTGCCAGCAGCTTCGGGGGACCCCGCGGGGTTGGTGTAGGTGAAAAACTGTTTTTT. This encodes CASSFGGPRGVGVGEKLFF. The genes are TRBV5-4 and TRBJ1-4; possibly TRBD1 for D (5 bases). This CDR3 contains 19 residues. The germline V and J ends were trimmed by 2 bases and 7 bases, with 27 bases remaining between them. Looked up from germline, CDR1 is SGHNT and CDR2 is YYREEE (reference sequence).

CDR3 region: CASSSIDKGSYNEQFF. The CDR3 DNA reads as TGTGCCAGCAGCTCAATCGACAAGGGGTCCTACAATGAGCAGTTCTTC. The rearrangement joins TRBV7-2 to TRBJ2-1; D may be TRBD1 (5 bases). V was cut by 4 bases and J by 1 base, with 14 bases left in between. This CDR3 spans 16 amino acids. In germline, CDR1 is SGHTA, CDR2 FQGNSA.

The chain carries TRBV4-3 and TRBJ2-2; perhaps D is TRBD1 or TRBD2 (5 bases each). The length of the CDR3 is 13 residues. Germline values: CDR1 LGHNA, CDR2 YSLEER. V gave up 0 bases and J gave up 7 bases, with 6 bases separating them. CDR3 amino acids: CASSQDGGGELFF. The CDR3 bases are TGCGCCAGCAGCCAAGATGGGGGCGGGGAGCTGTTTTTT.

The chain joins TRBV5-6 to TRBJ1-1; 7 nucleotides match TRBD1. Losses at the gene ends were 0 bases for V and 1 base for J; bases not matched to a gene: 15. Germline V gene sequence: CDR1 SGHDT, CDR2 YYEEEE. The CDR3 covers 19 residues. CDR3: CASSLEGQTPKVPNTEAFF. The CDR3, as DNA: TGTGCCAGCAGCTTGGAGGGACAGACCCCAAAAGTTCCGAACACTGAAGCTTTCTTT. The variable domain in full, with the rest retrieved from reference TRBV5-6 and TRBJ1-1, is DAGVTQSPTHLIKTRGQQVTLRCSPKSGHDTVSWYQQALGQGPQFIFQYYEEEERQRGNFPDRFSGHQFPNYSSELNVNALLLGDSALYLCASSLEGQTPKVPNTEAFFGQGTRLTVV.

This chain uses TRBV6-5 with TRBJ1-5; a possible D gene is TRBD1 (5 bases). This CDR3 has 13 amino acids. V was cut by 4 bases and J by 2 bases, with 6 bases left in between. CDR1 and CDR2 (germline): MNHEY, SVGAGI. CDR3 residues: CASSWGRNQPQHF. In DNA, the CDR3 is TGTGCCAGCAGTTGGGGCCGCAATCAGCCCCAGCATTTT.

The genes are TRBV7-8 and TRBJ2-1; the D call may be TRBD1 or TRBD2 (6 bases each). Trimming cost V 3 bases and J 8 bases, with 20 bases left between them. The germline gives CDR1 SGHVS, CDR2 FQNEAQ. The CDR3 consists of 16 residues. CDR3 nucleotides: TGTGCCAGCAGCTTGATTAGTGGGGGGCCGTCGGATGAGCAGTTCTTC. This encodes CASSLISGGPSDEQFF.

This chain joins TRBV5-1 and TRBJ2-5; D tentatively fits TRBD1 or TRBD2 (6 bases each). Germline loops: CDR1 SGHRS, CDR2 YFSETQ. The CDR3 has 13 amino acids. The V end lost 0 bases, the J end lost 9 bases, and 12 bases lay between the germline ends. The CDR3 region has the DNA TGCGCCAGCAGCTTGGAGGCAGGGGAGGCCCAGTACTTC. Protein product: CASSLEAGEAQYF.

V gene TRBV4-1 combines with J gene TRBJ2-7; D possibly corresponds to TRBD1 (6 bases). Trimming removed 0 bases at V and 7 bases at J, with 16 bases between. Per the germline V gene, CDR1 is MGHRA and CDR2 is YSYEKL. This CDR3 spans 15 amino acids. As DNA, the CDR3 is TGCGCCAGCAGCCAAGAGTGGGGACAATTTTCGGAGCAGTACTTC. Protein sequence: CASSQEWGQFSEQYF.

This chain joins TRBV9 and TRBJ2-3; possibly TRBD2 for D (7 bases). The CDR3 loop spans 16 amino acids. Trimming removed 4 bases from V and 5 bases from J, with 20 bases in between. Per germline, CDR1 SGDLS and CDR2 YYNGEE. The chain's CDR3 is CASSPFGGGAGDTQYF. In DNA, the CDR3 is TGTGCCAGCAGCCCCTTTGGTGGGGGGGCAGGAGATACGCAGTATTTT.

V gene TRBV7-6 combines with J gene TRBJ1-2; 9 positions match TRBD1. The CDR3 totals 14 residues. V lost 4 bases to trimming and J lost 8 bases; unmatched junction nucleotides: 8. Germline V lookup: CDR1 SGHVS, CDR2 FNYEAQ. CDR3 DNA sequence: TGTGCCAGCAGCTACTGGACAGGGGAGGAGGGCTACACCTTC. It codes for CASSYWTGEEGYTF.

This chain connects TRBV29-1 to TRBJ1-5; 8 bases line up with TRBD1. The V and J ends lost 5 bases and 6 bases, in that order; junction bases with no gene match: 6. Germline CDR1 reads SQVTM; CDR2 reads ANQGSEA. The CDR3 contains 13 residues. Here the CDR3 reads CSVLDRDGQPQHF. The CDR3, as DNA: TGCAGCGTTTTGGACAGGGACGGTCAGCCCCAGCATTTT.

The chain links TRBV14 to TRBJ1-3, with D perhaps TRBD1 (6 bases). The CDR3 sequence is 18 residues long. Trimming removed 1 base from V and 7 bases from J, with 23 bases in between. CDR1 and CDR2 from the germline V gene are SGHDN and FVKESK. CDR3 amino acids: CASSQGRGTDSLGNTIYF. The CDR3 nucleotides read TGTGCCAGCAGCCAAGGCCGGGGAACGGACAGCCTCGGGAACACCATATATTTT.

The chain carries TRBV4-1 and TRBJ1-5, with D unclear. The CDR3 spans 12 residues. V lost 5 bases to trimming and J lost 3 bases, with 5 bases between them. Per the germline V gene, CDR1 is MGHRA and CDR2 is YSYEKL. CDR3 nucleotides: TGCGCCAGCAGCGACCCCAATCAGCCCCAGCATTTT. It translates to CASSDPNQPQHF.

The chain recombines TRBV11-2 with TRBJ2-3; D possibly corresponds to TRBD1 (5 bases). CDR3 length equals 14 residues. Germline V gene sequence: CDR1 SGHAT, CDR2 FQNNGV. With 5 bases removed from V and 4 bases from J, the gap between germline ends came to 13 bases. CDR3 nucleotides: TGTGCCAGCAGCCCCCCTGGCAGGGCAGATACGCAGTATTTT. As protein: CASSPPGRADTQYF.